A selection of T cell receptor beta chains follows, all from one sample in a study of T cell responses to AZD1222 COVID-19 vaccine. Profiling relied on immunoSEQ multiplex PCR, and the TCRdb table lists in-frame clones only, not all of them. Among 120,000 to 150,000 clones listed, roughly nine tenths were seen once. Material: peripheral blood, obtained on day 0 of AZD1222 vaccination. These receptors came from an adult in good health. CDR3s include the opening cysteine and the closing phenylalanine or tryptophan. The D gene is left open where the match is weak. A clone size is listed for some rows: how often the clone was seen (once, few, many), or a class if it is expanded.

J gene: TRBJ2-7
D gene: NA
clone size: NA
V gene: TRBV6-4
CDR3 protein: CASRSAHRDYEQYF
CDR3 DNA: TGTGCCAGCAGGTCTGCCCACCGGGACTACGAGCAGTACTTC

J gene: TRBJ2-3
D gene: NA
clone size: NA
V gene: TRBV29-1
CDR3 protein: CSVELGKGMSGTDTQYF
CDR3 DNA: TGCAGCGTTGAACTGGGAAAGGGAATGAGTGGCACAGATACGCAGTATTTT

J gene: TRBJ1-2
D gene: TRBD1
clone size: NA
V gene: TRBV19
CDR3 protein: CASSQGGQGTSYPYGYTF
CDR3 DNA: TGTGCCAGTAGCCAAGGAGGACAGGGGACGTCTTACCCTTATGGCTACACCTTC

J gene: TRBJ2-2
D gene: NA
clone size: NA
V gene: TRBV7-9
CDR3 protein: CASSLGLTNTGELFF
CDR3 DNA: TGTGCCAGCAGCTTAGGGTTGACGAACACCGGGGAGCTGTTTTTT

J gene: TRBJ1-3
D gene: NA
clone size: NA
V gene: TRBV7-9
CDR3 protein: CASSLERGGARDTIYF
CDR3 DNA: TGTGCCAGCAGCTTAGAACGCGGGGGGGCGCGGGACACCATATATTTT

J gene: TRBJ1-5
D gene: NA
clone size: NA
V gene: TRBV29-1
CDR3 protein: CSVETGSGGNQPQHF
CDR3 DNA: TGCAGCGTCGAAACAGGGTCTGGGGGCAATCAGCCCCAGCATTTT

J gene: TRBJ2-7
D gene: TRBD2
clone size: NA
V gene: TRBV7-2
CDR3 protein: CASSPRGGGQVSSYEQYF
CDR3 DNA: TGTGCCAGCAGCCCGCGGGGGGGAGGACAGGTGTCGTCCTACGAGCAGTACTTC

J gene: TRBJ2-1
D gene: TRBD2
clone size: NA
V gene: TRBV12-3/TRBV12-4
CDR3 protein: CASHRGSGGEQFF
CDR3 DNA: TGTGCCAGCCACCGCGGGAGTGGGGGTGAGCAGTTCTTC

J gene: TRBJ1-2
D gene: NA
clone size: NA
V gene: TRBV19
CDR3 protein: CASSTGTDFYTF
CDR3 DNA: TGTGCCAGTAGTACCGGGACGGATTTCTACACCTTC

J gene: TRBJ1-5
D gene: NA
clone size: NA
V gene: TRBV6-5
CDR3 protein: CASTTGSNQPQHF
CDR3 DNA: TGTGCCAGCACCACGGGGAGCAATCAGCCCCAGCATTTT

J gene: TRBJ2-3
D gene: NA
clone size: NA
V gene: TRBV5-5
CDR3 protein: CASSLDGSTDTQYF
CDR3 DNA: TGTGCCAGCAGCTTGGACGGTAGCACAGATACGCAGTATTTT

J gene: TRBJ2-7
D gene: NA
clone size: NA
V gene: TRBV5-6
CDR3 protein: CASSLAGNSYEQYF
CDR3 DNA: TGTGCCAGCAGCTTGGCCGGGAACTCCTACGAGCAGTACTTC

J gene: TRBJ2-1
D gene: TRBD2
clone size: NA
V gene: TRBV6-2/TRBV6-3
CDR3 protein: CASSYGLAGAYNEQFF
CDR3 DNA: TGTGCCAGCAGTTACGGACTAGCGGGAGCATACAATGAGCAGTTCTTC

J gene: TRBJ1-2
D gene: TRBD1
clone size: once
V gene: TRBV5-8
CDR3 protein: CASSSPDRGFDGYTF
CDR3 DNA: TGTGCCAGCAGCTCGCCGGACAGGGGGTTCGATGGCTACACCTTC

J gene: TRBJ1-2
D gene: NA
clone size: NA
V gene: TRBV19
CDR3 protein: CASNNYPTDGYTF
CDR3 DNA: TGTGCCAGTAACAACTACCCGACAGATGGCTACACCTTC

J gene: TRBJ2-7
D gene: NA
clone size: once
V gene: TRBV12-5
CDR3 protein: CASGSGSYEQYF
CDR3 DNA: TGTGCTAGTGGTTCCGGTTCCTACGAGCAGTACTTC

J gene: TRBJ2-7
D gene: NA
clone size: NA
V gene: TRBV7-2
CDR3 protein: CASSLDGQATYEQYF
CDR3 DNA: TGTGCCAGCAGCTTAGACGGCCAGGCAACCTACGAGCAGTACTTC

J gene: TRBJ2-1
D gene: TRBD2
clone size: NA
V gene: TRBV29-1
CDR3 protein: CSTQRGYNEQFF
CDR3 DNA: TGCAGCACTCAGCGGGGGTACAATGAGCAGTTCTTC

J gene: TRBJ2-2
D gene: NA
clone size: NA
V gene: TRBV5-1
CDR3 protein: CASSLDSIQTGELFF
CDR3 DNA: TGCGCCAGCTCCCTCGACAGCATACAAACCGGGGAGCTGTTTTTT

J gene: TRBJ1-1
D gene: NA
clone size: NA
V gene: TRBV7-7
CDR3 protein: CASSLNEDTEAFF
CDR3 DNA: TGTGCTAGCAGCTTAAACGAGGACACTGAAGCTTTCTTT

J gene: TRBJ1-1
D gene: NA
clone size: NA
V gene: TRBV6-2/TRBV6-3
CDR3 protein: CASSAGHPNTEAFF
CDR3 DNA: TGTGCCAGCAGTGCGGGACACCCGAACACTGAAGCTTTCTTT

J gene: TRBJ1-1
D gene: NA
clone size: few
V gene: TRBV20-1
CDR3 protein: CSARLVSEAFF
CDR3 DNA: TGCAGTGCTAGATTAGTATCCGAAGCTTTCTTT

J gene: TRBJ1-2
D gene: NA
clone size: NA
V gene: TRBV9
CDR3 protein: CASSVDVRGSGYTF
CDR3 DNA: TGTGCCAGCAGCGTAGATGTCAGAGGGTCTGGCTACACCTTC

J gene: TRBJ2-7
D gene: TRBD2
clone size: NA
V gene: TRBV7-2
CDR3 protein: CASSLDRTSGPYEQYF
CDR3 DNA: TGTGCCAGCAGCTTAGATAGGACTAGCGGGCCCTACGAGCAGTACTTC

J gene: TRBJ2-2
D gene: NA
clone size: few
V gene: TRBV28
CDR3 protein: CASSSPGTNGGELFF
CDR3 DNA: TGTGCCAGCAGTTCCCCCGGGACCAATGGGGGGGAGCTGTTTTTT

J gene: TRBJ1-3
D gene: NA
clone size: once
V gene: TRBV10-3
CDR3 protein: CAISEVGRKPGGNTIYF
CDR3 DNA: TGTGCCATCAGTGAAGTTGGGAGAAAACCGGGGGGAAACACCATATATTTT

J gene: TRBJ1-2
D gene: TRBD1
clone size: NA
V gene: TRBV2
CDR3 protein: CATGQGANYGYTF
CDR3 DNA: TGTGCCACTGGACAGGGGGCAAACTATGGCTACACCTTC

J gene: TRBJ2-7
D gene: NA
clone size: NA
V gene: TRBV28
CDR3 protein: CASSATYEQYF
CDR3 DNA: TGTGCCAGCAGCGCCACCTACGAGCAGTACTTC

J gene: TRBJ2-7
D gene: NA
clone size: NA
V gene: TRBV7-9
CDR3 protein: CASSLEEPEQYF
CDR3 DNA: TGTGCCAGCAGCTTAGAGGAGCCCGAGCAGTACTTC

J gene: TRBJ1-1
D gene: NA
clone size: NA
V gene: TRBV19
CDR3 protein: CASSISQGVSTEAFF
CDR3 DNA: TGTGCCAGTAGTATTTCGCAGGGAGTGAGTACTGAAGCTTTCTTT

J gene: TRBJ1-1
D gene: NA
clone size: NA
V gene: TRBV9
CDR3 protein: CASSVAGFTEAFF
CDR3 DNA: TGTGCCAGCAGCGTAGCCGGTTTCACTGAAGCTTTCTTT

J gene: TRBJ1-6
D gene: NA
clone size: NA
V gene: TRBV2
CDR3 protein: CASSVTSDGSYNSPLHF
CDR3 DNA: TGTGCCAGCAGTGTGACGTCAGATGGATCCTATAATTCACCCCTCCACTTT

J gene: TRBJ1-4
D gene: NA
clone size: NA
V gene: TRBV27
CDR3 protein: CASSFERAGEKLFF
CDR3 DNA: TGTGCCAGCAGTTTCGAGCGGGCGGGGGAAAAACTGTTTTTT

J gene: TRBJ2-5
D gene: NA
clone size: NA
V gene: TRBV6-2/TRBV6-3
CDR3 protein: CASSYRAGLETQYF
CDR3 DNA: TGTGCCAGCAGTTACAGGGCAGGCCTAGAGACCCAGTACTTC

J gene: TRBJ2-5
D gene: TRBD2
clone size: NA
V gene: TRBV30
CDR3 protein: CAWSGGGRGETQYF
CDR3 DNA: TGTGCCTGGAGTGGGGGCGGGAGGGGAGAGACCCAGTACTTC